These T cell receptor beta chains were read from a single sample in a study of T cell responses to AZD1222 COVID-19 vaccine. Clones were sequenced by immunoSEQ multiplex PCR, and TCRdb holds only the in-frame ones, with some missing. The sample records about 140,000 clones, about 90% being singletons. The input for sequencing was peripheral blood, taken 28 days after the second AZD1222 dose. These receptors all come from an adult who received the AZD1222 COVID-19 vaccine. Each CDR3 is given without its conserved first and last residue. A D gene is named only where the DNA matches it firmly. Expanded clones get a size class; other rows say once, few or many, or leave the size out.

.	TRBV29-1	TRBJ1-1	.	SVRPFEAF
.	TRBV2	TRBJ1-1	.	ASSSDTNTEAF
.	TRBV9	TRBJ2-1	TRBD2	ASSAIGTSGNEQF
.	TRBV3-1/TRBV3-2	TRBJ2-3	.	ASSHLYGLNTDTQY
once	TRBV15	TRBJ1-4	TRBD1	ATSSPADTRDREDVRF
.	TRBV10-3	TRBJ1-1	TRBD1	AISEPTGIGTEAF
.	TRBV4-3	TRBJ1-1	.	ASSQARPNTEAF
.	TRBV6-5	TRBJ2-3	.	ASSYSPGGITDTQY
.	TRBV6-1	TRBJ1-1	.	ASSEQLSGAF
.	TRBV9	TRBJ2-2	.	ASSVGPALSANTGELF
.	TRBV7-8	TRBJ2-5	.	ASSLFSTTGSPETQY
once	TRBV4-2	TRBJ1-5	.	ASSQGNQPQH
.	TRBV29-1	TRBJ1-1	.	SVARMNTEAF
.	TRBV2	TRBJ1-5	.	ASSDPTRVTSAGYSNQPQH
.	TRBV4-3	TRBJ1-1	.	ASSQGTGFGSTEAF
few	TRBV5-1	TRBJ1-5	TRBD1	ASSEGTGGQPQH
.	TRBV2	TRBJ1-5	.	ASRLRTVSNQPQH